Each of the 3 T cell receptor beta chains below was sequenced from the same sample in a study of OX40 agonist ivuxolimab in advanced cancers. The method was immunoSEQ multiplex PCR; TCRdb's version includes in-frame clones alone and lacks a portion of them. Found here are about 76,000 clones, roughly 87% of them singletons; the top ten hold less than 4%. The specimen was CD4+ or CD8+ T cells sorted from blood, collected in a trial of the OX40 agonist ivuxolimab. All receptors derive from an adult with an advanced solid tumor such as melanoma, head and neck, liver or kidney cancer.

V usage is TRBV2 and J usage is TRBJ1-1; unclear D gene. Trimming removed 6 bases at V and 5 bases at J, with 19 bases between. Germline loops: CDR1 SNHLY, CDR2 FYNNEI. The CDR3 has 15 amino acids. The CDR3 protein is CASSPAGGRGTEAFF. Written as DNA, the CDR3 is TGTGCCAGCAGCCCAGCCGGAGGCCGAGGGACTGAAGCTTTCTTT.

V gene TRBV19 combines with J gene TRBJ1-6; a weak D match, TRBD1 (5 bases). V gave up 11 bases and J gave up 0 bases, with 14 bases separating them. The CDR3 runs 15 residues. The germline V gene has CDR1 LNHDA and CDR2 SQIVND (reference sequence). The CDR3 reads CASAREGSYNSPLHF. DNA for the CDR3: TGTGCCTCGGCCAGGGAAGGCTCCTATAATTCACCCCTCCACTTT. The variable domain in full, with the rest retrieved from reference TRBV19 and TRBJ1-6, is DGGITQSPKYLFRKEGQNVTLSCEQNLNHDAMYWYRQDPGQGLRLIYYSQIVNDFQKGDIAEGYSVSREKKESFPLTVTSAQKNPTAFYLCASAREGSYNSPLHFGNGTRLTVT.

The CDR3 sequence is CASSSRLTQPQHF. The CDR3 nucleotides are TGTGCCAGCAGCTCCCGTCTCACTCAGCCCCAGCATTTT. The J gene is TRBJ1-5, the V gene TRBV6-5; D gene unclear. The V gene's germline CDR1 is MNHEY and CDR2 SVGAGI. Trimming took 6 bases from V and 6 from J, leaving 12 bases between them. The length of the CDR3 is 13 residues.